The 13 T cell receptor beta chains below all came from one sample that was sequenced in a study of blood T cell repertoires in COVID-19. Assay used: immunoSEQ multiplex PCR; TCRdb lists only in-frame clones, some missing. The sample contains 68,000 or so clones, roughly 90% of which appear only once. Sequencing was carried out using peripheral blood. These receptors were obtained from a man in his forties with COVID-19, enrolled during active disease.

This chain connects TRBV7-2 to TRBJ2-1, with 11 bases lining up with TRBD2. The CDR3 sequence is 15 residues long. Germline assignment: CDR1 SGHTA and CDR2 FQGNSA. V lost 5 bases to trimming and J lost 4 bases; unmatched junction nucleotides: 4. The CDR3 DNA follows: TGTGCCAGCAGCAAGGGACTAGCGGTTTACAATGAGCAGTTCTTC. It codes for CASSKGLAVYNEQFF.

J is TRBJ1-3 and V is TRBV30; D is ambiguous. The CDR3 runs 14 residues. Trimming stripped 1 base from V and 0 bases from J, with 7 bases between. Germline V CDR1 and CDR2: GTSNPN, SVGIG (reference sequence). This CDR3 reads CAWSDGSSGNTIYF. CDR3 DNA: TGTGCCTGGAGTGACGGGAGCTCTGGAAACACCATATATTTT.

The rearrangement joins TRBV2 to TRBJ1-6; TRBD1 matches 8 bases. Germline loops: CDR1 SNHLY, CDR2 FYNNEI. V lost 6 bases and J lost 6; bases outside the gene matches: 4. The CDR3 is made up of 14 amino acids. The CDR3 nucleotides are TGTGCCAGCAGCCCTCAGGGGGCTAATTCACCCCTCCACTTT. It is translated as CASSPQGANSPLHF. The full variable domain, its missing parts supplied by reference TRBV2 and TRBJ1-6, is EPEVTQTPSHQVTQMGQEVILRCVPISNHLYFYWYRQILGQKVEFLVSFYNNEISEKSEIFDDQFSVERPDGSNFTLKIRSTKLEDSAMYFCASSPQGANSPLHFGNGTRLTVT.

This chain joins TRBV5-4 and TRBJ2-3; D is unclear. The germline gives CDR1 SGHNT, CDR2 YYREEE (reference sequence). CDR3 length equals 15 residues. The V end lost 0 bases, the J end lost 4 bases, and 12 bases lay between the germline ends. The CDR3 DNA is TGTGCCAGCAGCTTGGGAGGATTCCATGCAGATACGCAGTATTTT. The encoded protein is CASSLGGFHADTQYF. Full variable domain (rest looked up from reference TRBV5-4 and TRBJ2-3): ETGVTQSPTHLIKTRGQQVTLRCSSQSGHNTVSWYQQALGQGPQFIFQYYREEENGRGNFPPRFSGLQFPNYSSELNVNALELDDSALYLCASSLGGFHADTQYFGPGTRLTVL.

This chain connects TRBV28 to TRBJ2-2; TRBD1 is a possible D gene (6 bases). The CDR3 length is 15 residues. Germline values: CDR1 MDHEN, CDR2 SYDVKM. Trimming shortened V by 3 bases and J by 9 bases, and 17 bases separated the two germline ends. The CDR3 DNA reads TGTGCCAGCAGTTTTGTACAGGGAGAGGGCCGGGAGCTGTTTTTT. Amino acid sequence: CASSFVQGEGRELFF.

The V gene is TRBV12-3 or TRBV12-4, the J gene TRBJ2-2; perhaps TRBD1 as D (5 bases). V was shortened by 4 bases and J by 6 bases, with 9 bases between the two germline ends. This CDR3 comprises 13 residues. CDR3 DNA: TGTGCCAGCAGTTGGGGCGACCCCGGGGAGCTGTTTTTT. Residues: CASSWGDPGELFF.

Here the CDR3 DNA reads TGCGCCAGCAGCTCGACAGAATCCTACGAGCAGTACTTC. Amino acid sequence: CASSSTESYEQYF. This chain connects TRBV5-1 to TRBJ2-7; D might be TRBD1 (5 bases). The germline V and J ends were trimmed by 3 bases and 1 base, with 8 bases remaining between them. CDR3 length: 13 amino acids. CDR1 is SGHRS, CDR2 YFSETQ, per germline.

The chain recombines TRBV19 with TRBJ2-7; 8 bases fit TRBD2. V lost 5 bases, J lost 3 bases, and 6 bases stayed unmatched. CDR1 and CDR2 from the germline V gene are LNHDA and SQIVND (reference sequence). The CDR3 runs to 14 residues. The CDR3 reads CASSSGGAGYEQYF. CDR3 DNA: TGTGCCAGTAGTTCCGGGGGGGCGGGCTACGAGCAGTACTTC.

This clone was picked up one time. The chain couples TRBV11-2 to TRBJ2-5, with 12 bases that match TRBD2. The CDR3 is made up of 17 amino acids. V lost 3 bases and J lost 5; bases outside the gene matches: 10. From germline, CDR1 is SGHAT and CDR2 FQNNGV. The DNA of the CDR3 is TGTGCCAGCAGCTTCCTAGCGGGGGGGCCGGGGAGTGAGACCCAGTACTTC. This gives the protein CASSFLAGGPGSETQYF.

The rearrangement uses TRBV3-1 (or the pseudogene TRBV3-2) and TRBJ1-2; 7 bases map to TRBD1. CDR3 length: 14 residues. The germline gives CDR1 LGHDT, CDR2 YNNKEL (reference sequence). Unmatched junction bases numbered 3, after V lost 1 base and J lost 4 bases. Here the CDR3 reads CASSQVRDSYGYTF. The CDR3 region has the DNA TGTGCCAGCAGCCAAGTCCGGGACAGCTATGGCTACACCTTC.

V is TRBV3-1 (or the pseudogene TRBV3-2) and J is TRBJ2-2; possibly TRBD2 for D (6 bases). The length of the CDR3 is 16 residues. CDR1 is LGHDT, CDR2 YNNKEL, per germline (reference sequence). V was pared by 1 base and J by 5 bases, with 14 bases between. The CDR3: CASSQGGWGDTGELFF. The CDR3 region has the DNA TGTGCCAGCAGCCAAGGGGGCTGGGGGGATACCGGGGAGCTGTTTTTT.

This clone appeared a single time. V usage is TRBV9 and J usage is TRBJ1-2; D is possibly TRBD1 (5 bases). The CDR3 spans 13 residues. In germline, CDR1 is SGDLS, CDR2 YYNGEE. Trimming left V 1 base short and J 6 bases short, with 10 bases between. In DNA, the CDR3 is TGTGCCAGCAGCGTAAGGCAGGGCAATGGCTACACCTTC. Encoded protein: CASSVRQGNGYTF.

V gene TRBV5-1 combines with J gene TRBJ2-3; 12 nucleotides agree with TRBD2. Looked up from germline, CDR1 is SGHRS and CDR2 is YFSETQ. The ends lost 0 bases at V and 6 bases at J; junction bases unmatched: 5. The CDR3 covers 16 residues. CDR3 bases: TGCGCCAGCAGCTTGGTAAGACTAGCGGGGGCGGATACGCAGTATTTT. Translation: CASSLVRLAGADTQYF. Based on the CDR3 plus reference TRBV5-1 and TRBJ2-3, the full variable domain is KAGVTQTPRYLIKTRGQQVTLSCSPISGHRSVSWYQQTPGQGLQFLFEYFSETQRNKGNFPGRFSGRQFSNSRSEMNVSTLELGDSALYLCASSLVRLAGADTQYFGPGTRLTVL.